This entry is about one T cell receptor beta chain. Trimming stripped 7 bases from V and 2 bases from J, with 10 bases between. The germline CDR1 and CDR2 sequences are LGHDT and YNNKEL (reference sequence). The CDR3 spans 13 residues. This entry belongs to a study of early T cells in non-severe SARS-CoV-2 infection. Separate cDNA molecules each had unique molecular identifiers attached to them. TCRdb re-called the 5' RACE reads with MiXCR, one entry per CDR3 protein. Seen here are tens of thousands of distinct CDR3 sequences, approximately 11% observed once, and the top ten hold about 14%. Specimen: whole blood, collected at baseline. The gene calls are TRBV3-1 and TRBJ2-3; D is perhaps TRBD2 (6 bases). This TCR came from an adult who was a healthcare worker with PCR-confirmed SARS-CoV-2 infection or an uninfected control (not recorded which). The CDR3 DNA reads TGTGCCAGCACTAGCGATCACACAGATACGCAGTATTTT. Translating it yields CASTSDHTDTQYF.